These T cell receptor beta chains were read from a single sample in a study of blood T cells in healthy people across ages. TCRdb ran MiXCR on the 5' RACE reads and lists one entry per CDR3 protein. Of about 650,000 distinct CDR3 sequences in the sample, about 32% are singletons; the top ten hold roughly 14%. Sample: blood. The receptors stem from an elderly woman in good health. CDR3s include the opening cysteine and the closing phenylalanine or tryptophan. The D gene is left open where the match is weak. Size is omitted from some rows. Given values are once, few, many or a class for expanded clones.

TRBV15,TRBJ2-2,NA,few,CATRLNTGELFF,TGTGCCACGCGGCTTAACACCGGGGAGCTGTTTTTT
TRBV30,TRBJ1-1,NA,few,CAWSVRSTEAFF,TGTGCCTGGAGTGTACGGAGCACTGAAGCTTTCTTT
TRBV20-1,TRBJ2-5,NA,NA,CSARDGKPGREQYF,TGCAGTGCTAGAGATGGGAAGCCTGGAAGGGAGCAGTACTTC
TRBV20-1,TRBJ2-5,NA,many,CSASVGEETQYF,TGCAGTGCTAGTGTGGGAGAAGAGACCCAGTACTTC
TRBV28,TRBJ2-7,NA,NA,CTSSLQGPLYEQYF,TGTACCAGCAGTCTCCAAGGACCGCTCTACGAGCAGTACTTC
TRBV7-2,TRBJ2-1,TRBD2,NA,CASSLELFMASGGRTSYNEQFF,TGTGCCAGCAGCTTAGAGCTTTTTATGGCTAGCGGGGGCCGAACCTCCTACAATGAGCAGTTCTTC
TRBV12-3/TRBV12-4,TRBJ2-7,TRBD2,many,CASSPRGGASGGSDEQYF,TGTGCCAGCAGTCCCAGAGGAGGGGCTAGCGGGGGTTCTGACGAGCAGTACTTC
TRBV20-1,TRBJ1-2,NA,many,CSARVGDLYGYTF,TGCAGTGCTAGAGTTGGGGACCTCTATGGCTACACCTTC
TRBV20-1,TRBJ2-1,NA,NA,CSARQVNNEQFF,TGCAGTGCTAGACAGGTTAACAATGAGCAGTTCTTC
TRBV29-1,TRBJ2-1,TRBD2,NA,CSVEDLLREGINEQFF,TGCAGCGTTGAAGATCTTCTGCGGGAGGGCATAAATGAGCAGTTCTTC
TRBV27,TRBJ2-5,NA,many,CASSLSRVSETQYF,TGTGCCAGCAGTTTATCGAGGGTTTCGGAGACCCAGTACTTC
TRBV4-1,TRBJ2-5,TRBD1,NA,CASSQGQGASFQETPYF,TGCGCCAGCAGCCAGGGACAGGGGGCCTCCTTCCAAGAGACCCCGTACTTC
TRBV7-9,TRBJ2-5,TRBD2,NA,CASSLRRTSGVSSEQYF,TGTGCCAGCAGCTTAAGGAGGACTAGCGGGGTTTCGTCAGAGCAGTACTTC
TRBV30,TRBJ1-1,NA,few,CAWSVDSWNTEAFF,TGTGCCTGGAGTGTGGATTCTTGGAACACTGAAGCTTTCTTT
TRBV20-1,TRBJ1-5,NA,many,CSARGPGGYNQPQHF,TGCAGTGCTAGAGGCCCCGGGGGATACAATCAGCCCCAGCATTTT
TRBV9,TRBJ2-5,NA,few,CASSFPRRGGNNEQYF,TGTGCCAGCAGCTTTCCCAGGCGTGGGGGGAACAATGAGCAGTACTTC
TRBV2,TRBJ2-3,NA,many,CASSGDSDTQYF,TGTGCCAGCAGCGGGGATTCAGATACGCAGTATTTT
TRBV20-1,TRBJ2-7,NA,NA,CSASPSHEQYF,TGCAGTGCTAGTCCCTCGCACGAGCAGTACTTC
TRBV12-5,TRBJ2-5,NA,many,CASGPHQETQYF,TGTGCTAGTGGTCCCCACCAAGAGACCCAGTACTTC
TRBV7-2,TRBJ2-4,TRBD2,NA,CASSPPGAGGMNIQYF,TGTGCCAGCAGCCCCCCGGGGGCGGGAGGGATGAACATTCAGTACTTC
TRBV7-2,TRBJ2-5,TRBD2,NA,CASSLAGLAQRQETQYF,TGTGCCAGCAGCTTAGCAGGACTAGCGCAACGACAAGAGACCCAGTACTTC
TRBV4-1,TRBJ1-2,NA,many,CASSPKMDPYYTF,TGCGCCAGCAGCCCCAAAATGGACCCGTACTACACCTTC
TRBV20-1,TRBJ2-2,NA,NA,CSATLLMNTGELFF,TGCAGTGCAACGTTACTGATGAACACCGGGGAGCTGTTTTTT
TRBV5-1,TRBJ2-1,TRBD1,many,CASSGGDRGYNEQFF,TGCGCCAGCAGCGGGGGGGACAGGGGATACAATGAGCAGTTCTTC
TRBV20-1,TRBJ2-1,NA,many,CSASYQGGPPNSYNEQFF,TGCAGTGCTAGTTACCAGGGGGGTCCCCCAAACTCCTACAATGAGCAGTTCTTC
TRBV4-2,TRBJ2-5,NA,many,CASSQDGRSETQYF,TGTGCCAGCAGCCAAGATGGTCGTTCGGAGACCCAGTACTTC
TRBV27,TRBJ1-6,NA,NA,CASSFTGHNSPLHF,TGTGCCAGCAGTTTCACAGGACATAATTCACCCCTCCACTTT
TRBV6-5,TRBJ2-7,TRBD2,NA,CASSYIWSGGAPDEQYF,TGTGCCAGCAGTTATATCTGGTCGGGAGGGGCTCCGGACGAGCAGTACTTC
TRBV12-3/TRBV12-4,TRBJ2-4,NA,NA,CAGSLHGAKNIQYF,TGTGCCGGCAGTCTGCACGGAGCCAAAAACATTCAGTACTTC
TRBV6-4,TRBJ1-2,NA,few,CASSRDGGPGYTF,TGTGCCAGCAGCCGGGACGGGGGGCCAGGCTACACCTTC
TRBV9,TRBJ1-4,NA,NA,CASSVRPVTTNKKLFF,TGTGCCAGCAGCGTAAGGCCAGTCACAACTAATAAAAAACTGTTTTTT
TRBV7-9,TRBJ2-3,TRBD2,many,CASSPYGLAGIRDTQYF,TGTGCCAGCAGCCCCTATGGACTAGCGGGGATCAGGGATACGCAGTATTTT
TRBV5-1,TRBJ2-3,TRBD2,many,CASSSAPGGSTDTQYF,TGCGCCAGCAGCTCCGCCCCGGGGGGGAGCACAGATACGCAGTATTTT
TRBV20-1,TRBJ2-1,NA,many,CSALALGTFNEQFF,TGCAGTGCCCTCGCCCTAGGAACATTCAATGAGCAGTTCTTC
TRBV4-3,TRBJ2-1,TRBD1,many,CASSQDPPGGLLNEQFF,TGCGCCAGCAGCCAAGATCCCCCAGGGGGCCTACTAAATGAGCAGTTCTTC
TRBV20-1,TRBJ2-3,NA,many,CSASAITRDTQYF,TGCAGTGCTAGCGCCATTACTCGAGATACGCAGTATTTT
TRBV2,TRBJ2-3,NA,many,CASKAASRTDTQYF,TGTGCCAGCAAGGCCGCCTCGAGGACAGATACGCAGTATTTT
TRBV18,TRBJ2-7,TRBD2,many,CASSPPGLAGAKRYEQYF,TGTGCCAGCTCACCACCTGGACTAGCGGGGGCCAAGCGCTACGAGCAGTACTTC
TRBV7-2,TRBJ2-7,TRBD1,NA,CASSLAGQGVHEQYF,TGTGCCAGCAGCTTAGCGGGACAGGGGGTCCACGAGCAGTACTTC
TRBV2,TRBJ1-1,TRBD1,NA,CASNRDRLNTEAFF,TGTGCCAGCAACAGGGACAGACTGAACACTGAAGCTTTCTTT